This T cell receptor beta chain was sequenced in a study of naive CD8 T cells in extremely preterm neonates. Findings and limits, study-wide: iChao1 richness was lowest in preterm neonates, significantly versus all ages. CDR3 nucleotide sharing was over 2.5% in preterm, 0.4% to 0.45% term, roughly 0.03% children, approximately 0.0099% adults. Compared with older groups, preterm CDR3s were shorter, with fewer N additions and less trimming. Limitations included small sample size and variable preterm productive templates.

Turning to this clone: Its matching antigen is unknown.

TCRdb's copy holds only in-frame clones and misses some; the assay was immunoSEQ multiplex PCR. The table lists tens of thousands of clones, about 87% of them singletons. Extremely preterm births at roughly 22-28 weeks of gestation supplied the samples. Live Annexin V-negative naive CD3+CD8+CD45RA+CCR7+ T cells were sorted. The origin of this receptor is a boy who was born preterm. Sequenced sample: naive CD8+ T cells from cord blood.

CDR3 loop: CARSLGQGAYEQYF. In nucleotides, the CDR3 is TGTGCCAGAAGCTTGGGACAGGGGGCTTACGAGCAGTACTTC. The chain uses TRBV5-3 and TRBJ2-5; 10 bases align to TRBD1. The better agreement between TRBJ2-7 and the DNA end casts doubt on the J call. TRBV5-3 is identified as an open reading frame with a role that is uncertain. The CDR3 spans 14 residues.